By frequency in the sample, the clone carrying this T cell receptor (beta chain) is medium-sized. The data belong to a study of T cells in Graves' hyperthyroidism and ophthalmopathy. Trimming removed 0 bases at V and 4 bases at J, with 16 bases between. The CDR3 totals 16 residues. From germline, CDR1 is LNHNV and CDR2 YYDKDF (reference sequence). TCR beta CDR3 regions were amplified from RNA transcripts. HTBI primers were used for first-round RT-PCR of the TCR CDR3. TCRdb re-analysed the multiplex PCR reads in MiXCR, keeping a single row per CDR3 protein. The data hold roughly 30,000 distinct CDR3 sequences, with roughly 45% observed a single time. Across 18 months, stable Graves' hyperthyroidism was marked by no progression to ophthalmopathy. An approximately 10 ml volume of fresh peripheral blood provided the PBMCs.

This sequence originates from a woman in her thirties with Graves' hyperthyroidism. The genes are TRBV15 and TRBJ2-7, with D possibly TRBD2 on 6 matching bases. Sequencing was performed on blood. CDR3 region: CATSRESPGLIYEQYF. The CDR3 DNA reads as TGTGCCACCAGCAGAGAGTCCCCGGGACTTATATACGAGCAGTACTTC.